The next 3 T cell receptor beta chains were all read from a single sample in a study of T cell responses to AZD1222 COVID-19 vaccine. TCRdb's table, derived via immunoSEQ multiplex PCR, lists solely in-frame clones and lacks some. The sample yields about 49,000 clones, 79% seen once. The specimen was peripheral blood, collected on day 0 of MenACWY control vaccination. The receptor source for this set is an adult in good health.

The J gene is TRBJ1-4, the V gene TRBV7-8, with 7 bases identical to TRBD1. Germline CDR1 and CDR2: SGHVS and FQNEAQ. Trimming removed 5 bases from V and 12 bases from J; junction bases left unmatched: 9. The CDR3 has 13 residues. The CDR3 region has the DNA TGTGCCAGCAGCCCATCCTCAGGGGGGGAACTGTTTTTT. Translation: CASSPSSGGELFF.

J is TRBJ2-7 and V is TRBV6-5; either TRBD1 or TRBD2 may fit D (5 bases each). Germline loops: CDR1 MNHEY, CDR2 SVGAGI. Trimming removed 5 bases at V and 5 bases at J, with 19 bases between. The length of the CDR3 is 15 residues. DNA for the CDR3: TGTGCCAGCAGTCGCCTGACCGGGGCCAGCGACGAGCAGTACTTC. Translated, it gives CASSRLTGASDEQYF.

The chain combines TRBV2 with TRBJ2-1; 10 bases match TRBD2. Per germline, CDR1 SNHLY and CDR2 FYNNEI. V shed 6 bases and J 7 bases; nucleotides not matched to a gene: 9. This CDR3 comprises 15 residues. The CDR3 region is CASRPSGGARNEQFF. Here the CDR3 DNA reads TGTGCCAGCAGGCCCAGCGGGGGGGCCCGTAATGAGCAGTTCTTC.